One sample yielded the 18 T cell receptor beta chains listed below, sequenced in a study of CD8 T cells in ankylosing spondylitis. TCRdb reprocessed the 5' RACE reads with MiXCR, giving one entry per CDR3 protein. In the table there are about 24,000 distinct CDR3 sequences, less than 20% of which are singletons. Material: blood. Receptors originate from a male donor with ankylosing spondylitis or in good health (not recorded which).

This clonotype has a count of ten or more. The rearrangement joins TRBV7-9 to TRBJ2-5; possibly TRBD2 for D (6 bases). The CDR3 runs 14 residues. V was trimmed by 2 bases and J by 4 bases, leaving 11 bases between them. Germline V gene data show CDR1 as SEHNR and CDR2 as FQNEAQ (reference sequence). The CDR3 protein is CASSLTEGGETQYF. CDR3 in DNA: TGTGCCAGCAGCTTAACGGAGGGCGGAGAGACCCAGTACTTC.

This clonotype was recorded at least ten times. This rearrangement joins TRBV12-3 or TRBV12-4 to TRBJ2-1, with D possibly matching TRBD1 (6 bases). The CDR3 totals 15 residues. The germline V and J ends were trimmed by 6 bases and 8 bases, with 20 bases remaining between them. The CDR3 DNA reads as TGTGCCAGCAGGCTGAGACTACAGGGCGGCGATGAGCAGTTCTTC. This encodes CASRLRLQGGDEQFF.

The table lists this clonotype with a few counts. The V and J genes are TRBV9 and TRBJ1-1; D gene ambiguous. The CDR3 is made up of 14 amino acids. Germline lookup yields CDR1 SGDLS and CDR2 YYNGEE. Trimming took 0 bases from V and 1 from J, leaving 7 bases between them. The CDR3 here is CASSVGGRNTEAFF. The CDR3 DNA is TGTGCCAGCAGCGTAGGTGGCAGGAACACTGAAGCTTTCTTT. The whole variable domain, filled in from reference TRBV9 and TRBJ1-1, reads DSGVTQTPKHLITATGQRVTLRCSPRSGDLSVYWYQQSLDQGLQFLIQYYNGEERAKGNILERFSAQQFPDLHSELNLSSLELGDSALYFCASSVGGRNTEAFFGQGTRLTVV.

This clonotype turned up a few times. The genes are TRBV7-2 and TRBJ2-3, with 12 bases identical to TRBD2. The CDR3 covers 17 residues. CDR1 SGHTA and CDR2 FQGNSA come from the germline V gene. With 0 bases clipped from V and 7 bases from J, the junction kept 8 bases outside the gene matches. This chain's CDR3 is CASSLAVTSGGGYTQYF. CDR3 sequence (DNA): TGTGCCAGCAGCTTAGCGGTGACTAGCGGGGGAGGTTATACGCAGTATTTT.

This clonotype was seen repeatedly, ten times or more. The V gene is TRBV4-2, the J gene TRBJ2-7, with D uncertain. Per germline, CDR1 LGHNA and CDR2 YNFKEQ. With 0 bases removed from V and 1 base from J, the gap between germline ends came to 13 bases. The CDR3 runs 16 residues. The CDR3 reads CASSQDSAGPSYEQYV. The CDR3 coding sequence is TGTGCCAGCAGCCAAGATTCCGCCGGGCCATCCTACGAGCAGTACGTC.

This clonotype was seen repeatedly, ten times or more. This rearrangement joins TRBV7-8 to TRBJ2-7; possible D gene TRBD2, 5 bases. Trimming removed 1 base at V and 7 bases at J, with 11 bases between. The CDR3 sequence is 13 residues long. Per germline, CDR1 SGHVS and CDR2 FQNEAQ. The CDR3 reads CASSLVSRREQYV. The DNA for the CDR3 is TGTGCCAGCAGCTTAGTTAGCAGGAGGGAGCAGTACGTC.

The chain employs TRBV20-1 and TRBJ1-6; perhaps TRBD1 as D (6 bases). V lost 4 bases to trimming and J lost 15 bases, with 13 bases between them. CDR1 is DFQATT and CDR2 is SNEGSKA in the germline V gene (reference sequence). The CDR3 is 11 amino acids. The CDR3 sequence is CSATTGSILHF. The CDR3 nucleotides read TGCAGTGCTACGACAGGTTCTATCCTCCACTTT.

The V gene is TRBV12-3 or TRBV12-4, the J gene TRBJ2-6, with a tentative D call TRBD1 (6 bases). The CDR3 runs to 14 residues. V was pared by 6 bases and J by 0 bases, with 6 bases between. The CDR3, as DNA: TGTGCCAGCAGGGACAGCTCTGGGGCCAACGTCCTGACTTTC. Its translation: CASRDSSGANVLTF.

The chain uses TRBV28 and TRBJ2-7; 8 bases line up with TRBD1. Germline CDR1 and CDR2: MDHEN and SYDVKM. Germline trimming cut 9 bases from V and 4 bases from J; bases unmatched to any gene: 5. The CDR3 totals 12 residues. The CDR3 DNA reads TGTGCCAGTGGGACAGGAGGGTACGAGCAGTACGTC. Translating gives CASGTGGYEQYV.

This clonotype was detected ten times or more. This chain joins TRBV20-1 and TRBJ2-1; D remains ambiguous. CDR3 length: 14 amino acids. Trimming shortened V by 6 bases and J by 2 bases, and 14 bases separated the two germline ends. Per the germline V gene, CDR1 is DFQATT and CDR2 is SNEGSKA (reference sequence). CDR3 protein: CSARRARTYNEQFF. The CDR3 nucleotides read TGCAGTGCCCGTCGAGCGCGGACCTACAATGAGCAGTTCTTC.

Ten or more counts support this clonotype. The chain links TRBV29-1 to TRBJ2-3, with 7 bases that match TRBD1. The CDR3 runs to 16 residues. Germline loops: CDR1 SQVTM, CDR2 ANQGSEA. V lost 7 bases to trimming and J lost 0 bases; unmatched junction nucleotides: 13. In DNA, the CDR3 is TGCAGCGGGACCCTATCGACAGGGATGAGCACAGATACGCAGTATTTT. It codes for CSGTLSTGMSTDTQYF.

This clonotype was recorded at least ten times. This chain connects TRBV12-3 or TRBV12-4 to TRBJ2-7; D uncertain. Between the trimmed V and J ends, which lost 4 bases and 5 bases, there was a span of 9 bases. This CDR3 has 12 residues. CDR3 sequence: CASSSRLNEQYF. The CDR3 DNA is TGTGCCAGCAGTTCCCGACTTAACGAGCAGTACTTC.

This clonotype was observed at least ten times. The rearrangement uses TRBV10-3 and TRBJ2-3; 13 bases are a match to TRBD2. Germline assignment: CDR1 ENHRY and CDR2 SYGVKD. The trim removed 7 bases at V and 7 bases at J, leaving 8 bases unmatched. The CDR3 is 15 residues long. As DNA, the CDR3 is TGTGCCATCAACAAACTAGCGGGGGGGACGAATACGCAGTATTTT. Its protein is CAINKLAGGTNTQYF.

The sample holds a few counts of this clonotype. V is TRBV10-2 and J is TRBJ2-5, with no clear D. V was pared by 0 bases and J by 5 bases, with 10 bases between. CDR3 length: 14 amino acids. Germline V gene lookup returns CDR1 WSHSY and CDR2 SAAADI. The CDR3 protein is CASSESSGWETQYF. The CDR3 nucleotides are TGCGCCAGCAGTGAGTCTTCGGGCTGGGAGACCCAGTACTTC.

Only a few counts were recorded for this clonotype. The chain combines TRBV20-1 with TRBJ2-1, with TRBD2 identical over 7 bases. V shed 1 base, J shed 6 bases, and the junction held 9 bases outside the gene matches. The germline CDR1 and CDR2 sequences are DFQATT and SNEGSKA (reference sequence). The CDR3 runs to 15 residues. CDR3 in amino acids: CSARVFGGSGNEQFF. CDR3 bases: TGCAGTGCTAGAGTTTTCGGCGGGAGCGGCAATGAGCAGTTCTTC.

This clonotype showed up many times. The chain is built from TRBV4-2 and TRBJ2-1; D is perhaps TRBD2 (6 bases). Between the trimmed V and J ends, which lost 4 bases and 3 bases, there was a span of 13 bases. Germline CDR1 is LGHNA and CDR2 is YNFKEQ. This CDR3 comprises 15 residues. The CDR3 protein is CASSPPPGDYNEQFF. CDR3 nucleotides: TGTGCCAGCAGCCCCCCCCCGGGAGACTACAATGAGCAGTTCTTC.

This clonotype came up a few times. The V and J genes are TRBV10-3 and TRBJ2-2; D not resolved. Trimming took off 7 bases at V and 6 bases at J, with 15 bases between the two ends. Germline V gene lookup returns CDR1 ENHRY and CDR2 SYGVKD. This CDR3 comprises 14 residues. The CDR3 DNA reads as TGTGCCATCACGCCCGATGGACCCTCCGGGGAGCTGTTTTTT. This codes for CAITPDGPSGELFF.

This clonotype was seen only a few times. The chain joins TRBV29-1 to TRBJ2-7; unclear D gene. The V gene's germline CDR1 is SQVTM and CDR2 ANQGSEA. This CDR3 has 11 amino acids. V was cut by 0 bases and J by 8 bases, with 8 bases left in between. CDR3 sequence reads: CSVEEGRQQYF. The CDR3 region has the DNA TGCAGCGTTGAAGAAGGAAGGCAGCAGTACTTC.